One sample yielded the 7 T cell receptor beta chains listed below, sequenced in a study of cytomegalovirus exposure and HLA in healthy donors. PCR employed 60 Vbeta and 13 Jbeta primers. Sequenced by immunoSEQ multiplex PCR; TCRdb stores in-frame clones only, minus some. Here the sample spans 120,000 or so clones, approximately 78% being singletons. The source material was PBMCs. The receptors stem from a man aged 40-55 years in good health and CMV-seronegative.

Worth noting for this clone: Other DNA sequences from this sample encode an identical CDR3 as well. The chain couples TRBV18 to TRBJ2-1; 11 bases agree with TRBD2. The CDR3 has 17 residues. The germline V gene has CDR1 KGHSH and CDR2 LQKENI. J was trimmed by 0 bases and V by 3 bases; bases with no gene match: 4. The CDR3 is CASSPPGLAGSYNEQFF. CDR3 coding DNA: TGTGCCAGCTCACCCCCAGGACTAGCGGGCTCCTACAATGAGCAGTTCTTC.

This clone was found once. V is TRBV9 and J is TRBJ2-3, with TRBD2 matching over 13 bases. CDR1 is SGDLS and CDR2 is YYNGEE in the germline V gene. After removal of 3 bases from V and 0 bases from J, the junction contained 7 bases not matched to a gene. The CDR3 extends over 18 amino acids. In DNA, the CDR3 is TGTGCCAGCAGCGAGACGGGACTAGCGGGGACTAGCACAGATACGCAGTATTTT. Protein product: CASSETGLAGTSTDTQYF.

The chain joins TRBV27 to TRBJ2-7; perhaps TRBD2 as D (6 bases). Looked up from germline, CDR1 is MNHEY and CDR2 is SMNVEV (reference sequence). The V and J ends lost 3 bases and 5 bases respectively, with 17 bases between them. The CDR3 is 15 amino acids. CDR3 amino acids: CASSFLAMGGNEQYF. CDR3 DNA: TGTGCCAGCAGTTTCCTCGCCATGGGGGGAAACGAGCAGTACTTC.

The chain couples TRBV2 to TRBJ2-1; the D is unclear. The CDR3 is 15 residues long. V lost 5 bases to trimming and J lost 0 bases, with 11 bases between them. Per the germline V gene, CDR1 is SNHLY and CDR2 is FYNNEI. This CDR3 is CASSTRYSSYNEQFF. DNA for the CDR3: TGTGCCAGCAGTACCCGTTATAGCTCCTACAATGAGCAGTTCTTC.

CDR3 loop: CASSHVRNEQYF. The DNA of the CDR3 is TGTGCCAGCAGCCACGTCAGGAACGAGCAGTACTTC. The rearrangement joins TRBV7-2 to TRBJ2-7; D is ambiguous. The V gene's germline CDR1 is SGHTA and CDR2 FQGNSA. CDR3 length equals 12 residues. V lost 5 bases and J lost 5, with 10 bases in between.

The V gene is TRBV7-2, the J gene TRBJ1-1; tentatively, D is TRBD1 (5 bases). The CDR3 sequence is 14 residues long. The V gene lost 8 bases and the J gene lost 11 bases, with 24 bases spanning the gap. Per the germline V gene, CDR1 is SGHTA and CDR2 is FQGNSA. In DNA form, the CDR3 reads TGTGCCAGCGCCAACGCCGACAGACGGGCTCGGGCTTTCTTT. Translation gives CASANADRRARAFF.

This chain links TRBV7-8 with TRBJ1-3, with unresolved D. Deletions cut 5 bases from V and 0 bases from J, with 11 bases between. This CDR3 contains 15 residues. The V gene's germline CDR1 is SGHVS and CDR2 FQNEAQ. CDR3 protein: CASSPLAFSGNTIYF. The CDR3 DNA reads as TGTGCCAGCAGCCCCCTCGCGTTCTCTGGAAACACCATATATTTT.